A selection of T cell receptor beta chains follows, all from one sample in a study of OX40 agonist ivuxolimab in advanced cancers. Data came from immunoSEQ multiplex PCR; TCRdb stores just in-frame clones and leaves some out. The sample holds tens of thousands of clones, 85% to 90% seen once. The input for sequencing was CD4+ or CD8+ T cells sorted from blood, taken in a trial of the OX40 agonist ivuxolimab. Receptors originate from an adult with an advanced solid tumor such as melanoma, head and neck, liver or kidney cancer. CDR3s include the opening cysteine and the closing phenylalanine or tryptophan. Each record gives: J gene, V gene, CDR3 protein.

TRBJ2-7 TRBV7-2 CASSLGLASYEQYF
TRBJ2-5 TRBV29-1 CSVRGVGGEPVQTQYF
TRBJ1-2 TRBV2 CASSEGGAKGYTF
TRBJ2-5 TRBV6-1 CASSEYGDRVGGETQYF
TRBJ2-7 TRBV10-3 CAISDTGGYEQYF
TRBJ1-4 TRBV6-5 CASSYRQWGEKLFF
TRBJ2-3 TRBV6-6 CASSYSTSGSTDTQYF
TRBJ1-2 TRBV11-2 CASSLEEGSYGYTF
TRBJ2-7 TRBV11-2 CASSLTYEQYF
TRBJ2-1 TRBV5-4 CASSLVAEGYNEQFF
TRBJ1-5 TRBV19 CATGGQPQHF
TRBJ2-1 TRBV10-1 CASTLGTSGNNEQFF
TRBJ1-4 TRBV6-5 CASSHYGTNEKLFF
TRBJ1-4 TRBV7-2 CASSLRDSLVNEKLFF
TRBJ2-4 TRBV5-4 CASSLGLAKNIQYF
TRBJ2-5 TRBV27 CASSLGTRGGTQYF
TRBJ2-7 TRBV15 CATSRDGQGRDEQYF
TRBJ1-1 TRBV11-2 CATRDALDTEAFF
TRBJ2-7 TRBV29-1 CSVLGLANYEQYF
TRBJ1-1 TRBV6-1 CASSELGTGGLEAFF
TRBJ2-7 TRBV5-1 CASSLGTGLDEQYF
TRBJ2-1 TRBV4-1 CASSQDLGAILYNEQFF